This T cell receptor beta chain comes out of a study of blood T cell repertoires in COVID-19. The wider study: T cells, B-cell-depleted T cells, or PBMCs provided the cDNA or gDNA that served as material.

Assay used: immunoSEQ multiplex PCR; TCRdb lists only in-frame clones, some missing. In the table there are about 430,000 clones, around 91% of which are singletons. Ages ranged from about 18 to 89 years, with residence in under 25 US areas. Allocation to cohorts depended on clinical history reported by the participants. The source is a man younger than 40 who had recovered from COVID-19. Input material: PBMCs or T cells enriched from blood (not recorded which).

CDR3 residues: CASSHRPGLAEINEQFF. The CDR3 nucleotides are TGTGCCAGCAGCCATCGCCCGGGACTAGCGGAGATCAATGAGCAGTTCTTC. The V and J genes are TRBV3-1 (or the pseudogene TRBV3-2) and TRBJ2-1, with 11 bases aligning to TRBD2. The CDR3 is made up of 17 amino acids. The junction had 10 bases not matched to a gene; V was cut back by 3 bases and J by 6 bases. Germline CDR1 and CDR2: LGHDT and YNNKEL (reference sequence).